This T cell receptor beta chain was identified during a study of blood T cells in healthy people across ages. The study's findings and limits: Age brought a roughly linear fall in TCR beta diversity measured per million T cells. It was not known whether donors were CMV positive (a possible confounder of expanded clonotype changes).

This clonotype appeared a few times. The antigen remains undetermined. A second PCR, run for 7 to 11 cycles, used a sample-barcoded 5' primer plus a J-beta primer mix. TCRdb called the 5' RACE reads again in MiXCR, with one record for every CDR3 protein. The sample has approximately 940,000 distinct CDR3 sequences, around 48% seen once; the top ten hold around 15%. Sample donors were healthy Caucasian individuals that came from Russia, aged roughly 6 to 100. V was clipped by 9 bases and J by 5 bases; unmatched bases: 7. CDR1 is WSHSY, CDR2 SAAADI, per germline. The CDR3 sequence is 13 residues long. The source material was blood. The sequence came from a young man in good health. J is TRBJ2-1 and V is TRBV10-2, with 7 bases aligning to TRBD1. CDR3 DNA sequence: TGCGCCAGGAAGGGGGCCGGGGACAATGAGCAGTTCTTC. As protein: CARKGAGDNEQFF.